The T cell receptor (beta chain) described here comes from a study of T cells in Graves' hyperthyroidism and ophthalmopathy. RNA transcripts provided the source from which TCR beta CDR3 regions were amplified. During a first-round RT-PCR of the TCR CDR3, the HTBI primer set was used. TCRdb used MiXCR to reprocess the multiplex PCR reads, holding one entry per CDR3 protein. The sample has some 580,000 distinct CDR3 sequences; roughly a sixth are singletons. Looked up from germline, CDR1 is ENHRY and CDR2 is SYGVKD. V was shortened by 5 bases and J by 6 bases, with 15 bases between the two germline ends. This CDR3 contains 14 residues. The sample holds a few counts of this clonotype.

The source is a woman aged 40 to 50 with Graves' ophthalmopathy. The gene calls are TRBV10-3 and TRBJ2-3; tentative D call: TRBD1 (5 bases). Material for sequencing was blood. As DNA, the CDR3 is TGTGCCATCAGTCGACAGAGCCCCCCTGATACGCAGTATTTT. It is translated as CAISRQSPPDTQYF.